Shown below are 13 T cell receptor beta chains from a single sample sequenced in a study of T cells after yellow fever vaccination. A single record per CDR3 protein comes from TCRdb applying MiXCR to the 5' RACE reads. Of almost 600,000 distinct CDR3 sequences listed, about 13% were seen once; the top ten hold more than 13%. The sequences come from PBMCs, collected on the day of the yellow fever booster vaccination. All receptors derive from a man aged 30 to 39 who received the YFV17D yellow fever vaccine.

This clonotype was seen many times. The CDR3 reads CASSQQRSYEQYF. The CDR3 DNA follows: TGCGCCAGCAGCCAACAAAGGTCCTACGAGCAGTACTTC. The chain has TRBV4-3 and TRBJ2-7, with D unclear. V was shortened by 2 bases and J by 1 base, with 6 bases between the two germline ends. This CDR3 has 13 amino acids. CDR1 and CDR2 from the germline V gene are LGHNA and YSLEER.

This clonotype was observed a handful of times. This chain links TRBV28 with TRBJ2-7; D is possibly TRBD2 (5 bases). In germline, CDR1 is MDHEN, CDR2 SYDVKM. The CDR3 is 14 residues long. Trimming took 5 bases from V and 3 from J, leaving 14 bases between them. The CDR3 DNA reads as TGTGCCAGCAGTCTTTTGGAGGTGAGCTACGAGCAGTACTTC. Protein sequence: CASSLLEVSYEQYF. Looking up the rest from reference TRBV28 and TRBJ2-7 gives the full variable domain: DVKVTQSSRYLVKRTGEKVFLECVQDMDHENMFWYRQDPGLGLRLIYFSYDVKMKEKGDIPEGYSVSREKKERFSLILESASTNQTSMYLCASSLLEVSYEQYFGPGTRLTVT.

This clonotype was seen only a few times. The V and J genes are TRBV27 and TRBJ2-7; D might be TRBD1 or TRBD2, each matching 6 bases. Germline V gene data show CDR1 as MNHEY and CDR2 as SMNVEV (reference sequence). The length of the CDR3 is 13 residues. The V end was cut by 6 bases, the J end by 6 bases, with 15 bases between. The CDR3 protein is CASSLTQGGEQYF. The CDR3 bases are TGTGCCAGCAGCTTGACACAGGGAGGCGAGCAGTACTTC.

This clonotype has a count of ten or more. The CDR3: CASSGSGGPSYEQYF. In DNA form, the CDR3 reads TGTGCCAGCAGTGGTTCAGGGGGCCCCTCCTACGAGCAGTACTTC. The chain recombines TRBV25-1 with TRBJ2-7; 8 nucleotides line up with TRBD1. This CDR3 spans 15 amino acids. Trimming at V came to 4 bases and at J to 0 bases, leaving 5 bases not matched to a gene. The V gene's germline CDR1 is MGHDK and CDR2 SYGVNS.

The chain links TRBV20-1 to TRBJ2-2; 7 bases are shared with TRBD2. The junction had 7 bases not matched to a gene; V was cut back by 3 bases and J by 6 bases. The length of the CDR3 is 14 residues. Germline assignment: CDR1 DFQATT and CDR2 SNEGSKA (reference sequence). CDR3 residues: CSARREGGPGELFF. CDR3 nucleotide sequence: TGCAGTGCTAGGAGGGAGGGCGGGCCCGGGGAGCTGTTTTTT.

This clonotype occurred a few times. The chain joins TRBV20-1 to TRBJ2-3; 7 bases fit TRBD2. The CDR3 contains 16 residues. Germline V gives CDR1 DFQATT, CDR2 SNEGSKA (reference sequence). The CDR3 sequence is CRVAPGAGILADTQYF. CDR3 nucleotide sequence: TGCAGGGTGGCCCCAGGAGCGGGGATTTTAGCGGATACGCAGTATTTT.

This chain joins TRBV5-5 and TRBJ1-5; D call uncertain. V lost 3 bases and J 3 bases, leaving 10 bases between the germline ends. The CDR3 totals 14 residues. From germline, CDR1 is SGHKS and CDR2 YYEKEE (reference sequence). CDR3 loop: CASSSYTDNQPQHF. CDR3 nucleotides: TGTGCCAGCAGCTCCTACACGGACAATCAGCCCCAGCATTTT.

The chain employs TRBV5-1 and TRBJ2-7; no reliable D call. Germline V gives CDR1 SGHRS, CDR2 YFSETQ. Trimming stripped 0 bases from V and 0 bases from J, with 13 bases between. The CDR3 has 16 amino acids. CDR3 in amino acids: CASSLVQSLSSYEQYF. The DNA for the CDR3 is TGCGCCAGCAGCTTGGTTCAGTCCTTGAGCTCCTACGAGCAGTACTTC.

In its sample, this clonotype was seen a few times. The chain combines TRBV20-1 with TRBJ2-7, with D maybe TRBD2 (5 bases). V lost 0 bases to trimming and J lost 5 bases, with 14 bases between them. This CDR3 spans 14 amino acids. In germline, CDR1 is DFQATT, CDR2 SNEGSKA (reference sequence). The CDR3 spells CSARDGRTIDEQYF. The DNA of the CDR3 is TGCAGTGCTAGAGATGGGAGAACTATCGACGAGCAGTACTTC.

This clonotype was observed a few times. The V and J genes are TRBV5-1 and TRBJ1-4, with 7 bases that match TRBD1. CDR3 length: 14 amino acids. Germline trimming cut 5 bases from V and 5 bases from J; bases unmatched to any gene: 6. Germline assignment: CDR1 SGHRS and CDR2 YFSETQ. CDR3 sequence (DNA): TGCGCCAGCAGTTGGGACAGTCGGAATGAAAAACTGTTTTTT. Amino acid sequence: CASSWDSRNEKLFF.

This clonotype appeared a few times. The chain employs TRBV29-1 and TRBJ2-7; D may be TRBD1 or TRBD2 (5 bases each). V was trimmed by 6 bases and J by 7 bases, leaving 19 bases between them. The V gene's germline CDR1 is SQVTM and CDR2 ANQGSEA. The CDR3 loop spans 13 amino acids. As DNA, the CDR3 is TGCAGCGTGAGAGGGACGGATCTCGGGGAGCAGTACTTC. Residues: CSVRGTDLGEQYF.

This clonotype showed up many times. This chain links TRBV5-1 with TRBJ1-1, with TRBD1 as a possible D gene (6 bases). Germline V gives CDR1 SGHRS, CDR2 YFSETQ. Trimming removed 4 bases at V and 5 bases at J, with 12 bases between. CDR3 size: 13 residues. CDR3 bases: TGCGCCAGCAGCACCACAGGGAGGACTGAAGCTTTCTTT. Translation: CASSTTGRTEAFF. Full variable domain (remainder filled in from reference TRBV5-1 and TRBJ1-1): KAGVTQTPRYLIKTRGQQVTLSCSPISGHRSVSWYQQTPGQGLQFLFEYFSETQRNKGNFPGRFSGRQFSNSRSEMNVSTLELGDSALYLCASSTTGRTEAFFGQGTRLTVV.

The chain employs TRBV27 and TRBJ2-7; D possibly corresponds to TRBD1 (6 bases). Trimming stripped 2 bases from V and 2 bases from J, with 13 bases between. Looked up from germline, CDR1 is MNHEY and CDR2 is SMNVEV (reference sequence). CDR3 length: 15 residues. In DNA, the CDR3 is TGTGCCAGCAGTTTACGGGGAACAGGGACCTACGAGCAGTACTTC. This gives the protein CASSLRGTGTYEQYF.